This TCR beta chain was identified in a study of shared clonotypes between healthy human individuals. Study-level points and caveats: The genetic and exposure-history diversity represented was limited by few donors.

It was at deep level that the assay was run. Profiled with immunoSEQ multiplex PCR; TCRdb holds only in-frame clones, not every one. The sample holds 1.4 million or so clones, approximately 98.5% seen once. Germline assignment: CDR1 LGHNA and CDR2 YNFKEQ. V dropped 3 bases and J dropped 5; count of bases not matched to a gene: 9. The CDR3 totals 15 residues. This clone occurred once. No antigen is known for it. This sequence joins TRBV4-2 and TRBJ2-7; 8 positions agree with TRBD2. The sequencing input was naive CD4+ T cells sorted from blood. Subset of the sample: CD45RA+ positively selected. This sequence was found in a man aged 25-45 years in good health. The CDR3 bases are TGTGCCAGCAGCCAGTTAATAGCGGGAACCGACGAGCAGTACTTC. Translation: CASSQLIAGTDEQYF.